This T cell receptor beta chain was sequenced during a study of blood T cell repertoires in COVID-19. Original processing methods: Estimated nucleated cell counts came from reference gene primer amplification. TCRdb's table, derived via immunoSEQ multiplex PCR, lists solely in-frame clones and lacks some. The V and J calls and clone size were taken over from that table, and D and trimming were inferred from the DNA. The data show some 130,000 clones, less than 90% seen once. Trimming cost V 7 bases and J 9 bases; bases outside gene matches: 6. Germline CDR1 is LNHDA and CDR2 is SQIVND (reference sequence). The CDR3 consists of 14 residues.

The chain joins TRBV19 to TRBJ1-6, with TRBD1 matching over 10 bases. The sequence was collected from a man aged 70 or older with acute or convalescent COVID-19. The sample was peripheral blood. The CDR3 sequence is CASKVDRGSSPLHF. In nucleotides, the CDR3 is TGTGCCAGTAAGGTGGACAGGGGGAGTTCACCCCTCCACTTT.